This passage covers 10 T cell receptor beta chains from one sample sequenced in a study of human T cells and chemical hapten exposure. TCRdb passed the RACE reads through MiXCR, listing each CDR3 protein once. The sample comprises about 80,000 distinct CDR3 sequences, 11% of which are singletons, and roughly 1.5% rests with the top ten. Time point in this sample: patch test 2, 6 weeks after DPC sensitization. Treatment here: therapeutic diphenylcyclopropenone sensitization with weekly scalp DPC. This specimen was whole blood, taken in connection with sensitization to the hapten diphenylcyclopropenone (DPC). These receptors were taken from a young man with alopecia areata. Some clones in this sample may be carry-over from other donors' samples.

This clonotype was seen once. The V gene is TRBV6-2 or TRBV6-3, the J gene TRBJ2-1; 13 bases fit TRBD2. The ends lost 5 bases at V and 9 bases at J; junction bases unmatched: 4. The germline gives CDR1 MNHEY, CDR2 SVGEGT. The CDR3 covers 14 residues. The CDR3 sequence: CASSTSGGVIEQFF. The DNA of the CDR3 is TGTGCCAGCAGTACTAGCGGGGGGGTCATTGAGCAGTTCTTC.

DNA of the CDR3: TGTGCCAGCAGCCAAGATAGGTACGAGCAGTACTTC. Translated, it gives CASSQDRYEQYF. V usage is TRBV4-2 and J usage is TRBJ2-7; no reliable D call. CDR1 is LGHNA and CDR2 is YNFKEQ in the germline V gene. This CDR3 has 12 residues. Trimming took off 0 bases at V and 4 bases at J, with 4 bases between the two ends.

At least ten counts were recorded for this clonotype. The chain joins TRBV6-5 to TRBJ1-6; no clear D. The V end was cut by 0 bases, the J end by 0 bases, with 6 bases between. The CDR3 contains 16 residues. CDR1 and CDR2 from the germline V gene are MNHEY and SVGAGI. CDR3: CASSYSASSYNSPLHF. CDR3 bases: TGTGCCAGCAGTTACTCTGCGAGCTCCTATAATTCACCCCTCCACTTT.

This clonotype was detected many times. This chain links TRBV7-7 with TRBJ2-3, with a tentative D call TRBD1 (6 bases). Germline CDR1 and CDR2: SSHAT and FNYEAQ (reference sequence). CDR3 length equals 15 residues. V lost 1 base and J lost 2, with 10 bases in between. The CDR3 coding sequence is TGTGCCAGCAGCTTAGACACAGGGAACACAGATACGCAGTATTTT. Its translation: CASSLDTGNTDTQYF.

The sample holds a few counts of this clonotype. V and J are TRBV11-2 and TRBJ2-1, with a tentative D call TRBD2 (6 bases). CDR1 is SGHAT, CDR2 FQNNGV, per germline. The CDR3 has 15 amino acids. The V end lost 2 bases, the J end lost 4 bases, and 12 bases lay between the germline ends. The CDR3 loop reads CASSLRRGPYNEQFF. DNA of the CDR3: TGTGCCAGCAGCTTACGGCGGGGCCCATACAATGAGCAGTTCTTC.

This clonotype was seen at least ten times. V is TRBV6-5 and J is TRBJ2-5; 10 bases map to TRBD2. The germline V gene has CDR1 MNHEY and CDR2 SVGAGI. The CDR3 is 16 residues long. V shed 5 bases, J shed 1 base, and the junction held 7 bases outside the gene matches. This CDR3 reads CASSGWTSGAQETQYF. CDR3 sequence (DNA): TGTGCCAGCAGTGGATGGACTAGCGGTGCCCAAGAGACCCAGTACTTC.

This rearrangement joins TRBV7-2 to TRBJ2-1; 11 positions match TRBD1. CDR3 length: 15 amino acids. Germline loops: CDR1 SGHTA, CDR2 FQGNSA. The junction had 5 bases not matched to a gene; V was cut back by 3 bases and J by 7 bases. This CDR3 reads CASSFTGTGGNEQFF. CDR3 DNA sequence: TGTGCCAGCAGCTTTACCGGGACAGGGGGAAATGAGCAGTTCTTC.

Many counts were recorded for this clonotype. J is TRBJ2-5 and V is TRBV11-2; weak D call: TRBD2 (6 bases). The V gene's germline CDR1 is SGHAT and CDR2 FQNNGV. With 6 bases removed from V and 1 base from J, the gap between germline ends came to 12 bases. CDR3 size: 14 residues. CDR3 nucleotides: TGTGCCAGCAGAAACGCGGGGCCCCAAGAGACCCAGTACTTC. Residues: CASRNAGPQETQYF.

Many counts were recorded for this clonotype. This chain joins TRBV7-9 and TRBJ1-6; perhaps TRBD1 as D (6 bases). The V end was cut by 6 bases, the J end by 6 bases, with 15 bases between. In germline, CDR1 is SEHNR, CDR2 FQNEAQ (reference sequence). CDR3 length: 15 residues. The CDR3 sequence: CASRPRTEINSPLHF. Here the CDR3 DNA reads TGTGCCAGCAGACCAAGGACAGAGATTAATTCACCCCTCCACTTT.

The CDR3 sequence: CASSTSGIRTNTGELFF. CDR3 sequence (DNA): TGCGCCAGCAGCACTAGCGGGATACGCACGAACACCGGGGAGCTGTTTTTT. This chain uses TRBV5-1 with TRBJ2-2; TRBD2 matches at 10 bases. V lost 4 bases, J lost 0 bases, and 6 bases stayed unmatched. The CDR3 consists of 17 residues. The germline V gene has CDR1 SGHRS and CDR2 YFSETQ.